Judged by abundance, the clone carrying this TCR beta chain is medium-sized. Its antigen is currently unknown. The sample originates from a study of CD8 T cell repertoires and HIV-1 epitope variants. The CDR3 is made up of 15 amino acids. Per germline, CDR1 MNHNS and CDR2 SASEGT. The ends lost 3 bases at V and 4 bases at J; junction bases unmatched: 1. The method was immunoSEQ multiplex PCR; TCRdb's version includes in-frame clones alone and lacks a portion of them. The table has 2,500 to 3,000 clones, about 65% seen once. The sequencing sample was made of cultured CD8+ T cells derived from PBMCs. This TCR was recovered from a male donor with HIV. The chain uses TRBV6-1 and TRBJ2-3, with TRBD2 matching 13 bases. This chain's CDR3 is CASSETSGRPDTQYF. CDR3 bases: TGTGCCAGCAGTGAGACTAGCGGGAGGCCAGATACGCAGTATTTT.